This T cell receptor (beta chain) appears in the sequencing data of a study of blood T cell repertoires in COVID-19. From germline, CDR1 is LGHNT and CDR2 FRNRAP. J was trimmed by 4 bases and V by 5 bases; bases with no gene match: 15. The CDR3 runs to 17 residues. TCRdb's table, derived via immunoSEQ multiplex PCR, lists solely in-frame clones and lacks some. The table shows some 290,000 clones, with 80% to 90% occurring only once. The J gene is TRBJ2-5, the V gene TRBV12-5, with TRBD1 identical over 8 bases. The sample consisted of peripheral blood. This sequence originates from a woman aged 25 to 45 with COVID-19, enrolled during active disease. The CDR3 is CASGLSRTGRNAETQYF. CDR3 coding DNA: TGTGCTAGTGGTCTCAGCCGGACAGGGAGGAATGCAGAGACCCAGTACTTC.